The text below deals with one TCR beta chain. Its specificity is not known. Barcoded TCR alpha and TCR beta cDNA libraries with UMIs came from 5'RACE using constant-segment primers. TCRdb recomputed calls from the 5' RACE reads with MiXCR, one row per CDR3 protein. The sample holds 190,000 or so distinct CDR3 sequences; 20% to 25% are singletons and the top ten take approximately 22%. This sample stems from a study of T-cell memory formation after mild COVID-19. Study as a whole: Largely, the TCR clusters proved donor specific. Whole-study findings and limits: CD4/CD8 balance held among clones contracting day 15 to 85, and later expanders leaned CD4+.

In germline, CDR1 is MNHNS, CDR2 SASEGT. V gave up 3 bases and J gave up 4 bases, with 13 bases separating them. The CDR3 has 14 residues. Sequencing input: PBMCs or a T cell subset sorted from them (not recorded which). The chain carries TRBV6-1 and TRBJ2-7; TRBD1 is a possible D gene (6 bases). This TCR was recovered from an adult woman who had mild COVID-19 (a few samples of this study predate the infection). Cell type and time point are not known. The CDR3 sequence: CASSEGDKSYEQYF. CDR3 nucleotides: TGTGCCAGCAGTGAGGGGGACAAGAGTTACGAGCAGTACTTC.